The next 3 T cell receptor beta chains were all read from a single sample in a study of OX40 agonist ivuxolimab in advanced cancers. The method was the immunoSEQ multiplex PCR assay. TCRdb limited this immuneACCESS table to in-frame rearrangements with V and J called. A share of clones is missing; checked studies link under half to unresolved V genes, and the rest is unexplained. This sample gives roughly 20,000 clones in total; over 70% of them show up just once. The ten largest make up under 35% of the sample. The sequencing used CD4+ or CD8+ T cells sorted from blood, collected in a trial of the OX40 agonist ivuxolimab. The receptor set was obtained from an adult with an advanced solid tumor such as melanoma, head and neck, liver or kidney cancer.

The J gene is TRBJ1-1, the V gene TRBV7-9; D not resolved. Looked up from germline, CDR1 is SEHNR and CDR2 is FQNEAQ (reference sequence). The length of the CDR3 is 12 residues. Trimming cost V 5 bases and J 7 bases, with 11 bases left between them. The CDR3 nucleotides are TGTGCCAGCAGCGCAAAGCCGGATGAAGCTTTCTTT. As protein: CASSAKPDEAFF.

The genes are TRBV5-1 and TRBJ2-7, with 9 positions matching TRBD1. Looked up from germline, CDR1 is SGHRS and CDR2 is YFSETQ. Germline trimming cut 4 bases from V and 2 bases from J; bases unmatched to any gene: 4. This CDR3 has 14 amino acids. The CDR3 reads CASSKGTGTYEQYF. The CDR3 bases are TGCGCCAGCAGCAAGGGGACAGGGACCTACGAGCAGTACTTC.

Points on this clone: Other DNA sequences within the sample encode an identical CDR3. This chain uses TRBV9 with TRBJ2-3; TRBD2 agrees at 8 bases. J was trimmed by 0 bases and V by 2 bases; bases with no gene match: 2. Germline CDR1 reads SGDLS; CDR2 reads YYNGEE. The CDR3 consists of 15 residues. CDR3 residues: CASSVSGTSTDTQYF. CDR3 sequence (DNA): TGTGCCAGCAGCGTTAGCGGGACTAGCACAGATACGCAGTATTTT.